A single sample gave rise to the 23 T cell receptor beta chains below, sequenced in a study of blood T cell repertoires in COVID-19. Profiling relied on immunoSEQ multiplex PCR, and the TCRdb table lists in-frame clones only, not all of them. The table includes 170,000 or so clones, around 82% detected once. Sequenced sample: peripheral blood. Every receptor here comes from a man aged 18 to 29 with active or convalescent COVID-19.

V and J are TRBV5-1 and TRBJ1-5; TRBD1 agrees at 8 bases. The CDR3 runs to 14 residues. The germline gives CDR1 SGHRS, CDR2 YFSETQ. V lost 2 bases to trimming and J lost 2 bases; unmatched junction nucleotides: 0. The chain's CDR3 is CASSLQGGNQPQHF. In DNA, the CDR3 is TGCGCCAGCAGCTTACAGGGGGGCAATCAGCCCCAGCATTTT.

The rearrangement joins TRBV7-2 to TRBJ2-2, with D possibly TRBD1 on 6 matching bases. Deletions cut 5 bases from V and 7 bases from J, with 17 bases between. The CDR3 loop spans 15 amino acids. CDR1 and CDR2 (germline): SGHTA, FQGNSA. CDR3 bases: TGTGCCAGCAGCCAAAATCCAGGGGTCGTCGGGGAGCTGTTTTTT. Its protein is CASSQNPGVVGELFF. The full variable domain, with the rest looked up from reference TRBV7-2 and TRBJ2-2, is GAGVSQSPSNKVTEKGKDVELRCDPISGHTALYWYRQSLGQGLEFLIYFQGNSAPDKSGLPSDRFSAERTGGSVSTLTIQRTQQEDSAVYLCASSQNPGVVGELFFGEGSRLTVL.

The V gene is TRBV7-2, the J gene TRBJ2-5; a weak D match, TRBD2 (5 bases). The V gene's germline CDR1 is SGHTA and CDR2 FQGNSA. Trimming stripped 2 bases from V and 4 bases from J, with 11 bases between. The length of the CDR3 is 14 residues. The CDR3 sequence: CASSLSASRETQYF. The CDR3 DNA sequence: TGTGCCAGCAGCTTATCGGCTAGCCGAGAGACCCAGTACTTC.

V gene TRBV3-1 (or the pseudogene TRBV3-2) combines with J gene TRBJ2-2; possibly TRBD2 for D (6 bases). Per germline, CDR1 LGHDT and CDR2 YNNKEL (reference sequence). This CDR3 region has 15 residues. The V end was cut by 1 base, the J end by 7 bases, with 13 bases between. The CDR3 loop reads CASSQGPGVVGELFF. CDR3 nucleotides: TGTGCCAGCAGCCAAGGTCCGGGGGTAGTCGGGGAGCTGTTTTTT.

V gene TRBV18 combines with J gene TRBJ2-7; D uncertain. The CDR3 runs 13 residues. Trimming took off 0 bases at V and 3 bases at J, with 6 bases between the two ends. Germline CDR1 KGHSH, CDR2 LQKENI. Here the CDR3 DNA reads TGTGCCAGCTCACCACCGACAAACTACGAGCAGTACTTC. Its translation: CASSPPTNYEQYF.

J is TRBJ2-4 and V is TRBV24-1; perhaps TRBD1 as D (5 bases). Trimming took 5 bases from V and 0 from J, leaving 10 bases between them. CDR1 is KGHDR, CDR2 SFDVKD, per germline. CDR3 length equals 15 residues. The CDR3 bases are TGTGCCACCAGTGCCTCAGGGCTAGCCAAAAACATTCAGTACTTC. Its protein product is CATSASGLAKNIQYF.

The gene calls are TRBV2 and TRBJ1-1; 7 nucleotides agree with TRBD1. This CDR3 is 13 amino acids long. V lost 6 bases and J lost 4; bases outside the gene matches: 5. In germline, CDR1 is SNHLY, CDR2 FYNNEI. CDR3 amino acids: CASRNRGGTEAFF. CDR3 DNA: TGTGCCAGCAGGAACAGGGGAGGCACTGAAGCTTTCTTT.

The V and J genes are TRBV6-1 and TRBJ1-4; D uncertain. The germline V and J ends were trimmed by 0 bases and 5 bases, with 10 bases remaining between them. The CDR3 extends over 15 amino acids. Per germline, CDR1 MNHNS and CDR2 SASEGT. CDR3 sequence reads: CASSEATGGNEKLFF. The CDR3, as DNA: TGTGCCAGCAGTGAAGCAACGGGAGGGAATGAAAAACTGTTTTTT.

The chain has TRBV3-1 (or the pseudogene TRBV3-2) and TRBJ2-5, with 7 bases fitting TRBD1. Unmatched junction bases numbered 6, after V lost 4 bases and J lost 1 base. This CDR3 is built from 15 residues. Germline V CDR1 and CDR2: LGHDT, YNNKEL (reference sequence). The CDR3 DNA reads as TGTGCCAGCAGCCTCGACAGGGCCCTCCAAGAGACCCAGTACTTC. Protein: CASSLDRALQETQYF.

This clone appeared a few times. This chain connects TRBV7-2 to TRBJ2-4; perhaps TRBD1 as D (5 bases). The length of the CDR3 is 16 residues. The germline V gene has CDR1 SGHTA and CDR2 FQGNSA. V lost 1 base, J lost 0 bases, and 10 bases lay in between. CDR3 sequence reads: CASSLGPGIAKNIQYF. CDR3 DNA sequence: TGTGCCAGCAGCTTAGGTCCAGGGATAGCCAAAAACATTCAGTACTTC.

V gene TRBV5-1 combines with J gene TRBJ1-6; maybe TRBD1 (5 bases). V was cut by 5 bases and J by 7 bases, with 13 bases left in between. Per the germline V gene, CDR1 is SGHRS and CDR2 is YFSETQ. This CDR3 is built from 14 residues. In DNA form, the CDR3 reads TGCGCCAGCAGGATTGGGACTTCGAATTCACCCCTCCACTTT. Translating it yields CASRIGTSNSPLHF.

This chain uses TRBV14 with TRBJ2-5; D call uncertain. CDR3 size: 13 residues. V was clipped by 4 bases and J by 7 bases, with 13 bases between them. Germline lookup yields CDR1 SGHDN and CDR2 FVKESK. The CDR3 is CASSLNYRGTQYF. The CDR3 DNA follows: TGTGCCAGCAGCCTAAACTATAGAGGGACCCAGTACTTC.

This clone has more than one count but fewer than ten. This rearrangement joins TRBV19 to TRBJ1-5; D is perhaps TRBD1 (6 bases). The length of the CDR3 is 16 residues. The germline CDR1 and CDR2 sequences are LNHDA and SQIVND (reference sequence). The V gene lost 5 bases and the J gene lost 5 bases, with 19 bases spanning the gap. This CDR3 is CASSPPGGAFHQPQHF. The CDR3 bases are TGTGCCAGTAGTCCCCCCGGGGGGGCCTTCCATCAGCCCCAGCATTTT.

The chain joins TRBV6-5 to TRBJ2-1; the match to TRBD1 covers 12 bases. CDR1 is MNHEY, CDR2 SVGAGI, per germline. Trimming cost V 6 bases and J 8 bases; bases outside gene matches: 8. The CDR3 sequence is 15 residues long. The CDR3 coding sequence is TGTGCCAGCAGGGGACAGGGGGCGCGAATCGATGAGCAGTTCTTC. This sequence encodes CASRGQGARIDEQFF.

The chain combines TRBV3-1 (or the pseudogene TRBV3-2) with TRBJ2-7, with a weak D call TRBD2 (6 bases). In germline, CDR1 is LGHDT, CDR2 YNNKEL (reference sequence). This CDR3 contains 14 residues. V was cut by 2 bases and J by 3 bases, with 11 bases left in between. CDR3 amino acids: CASSQYPGVYEQYF. CDR3 nucleotides: TGTGCCAGCAGCCAATACCCGGGGGTCTACGAGCAGTACTTC.

This clone showed up just once. V usage is TRBV6-1 and J usage is TRBJ2-2, with a possible D match to TRBD2 (5 bases). Germline V gives CDR1 MNHNS, CDR2 SASEGT. The ends were cut back, 2 bases at V and 3 bases at J, with 7 bases in the middle. The CDR3 totals 14 residues. CDR3 DNA sequence: TGTGCCAGCAGTGAACGGGGAGACACCGGGGAGCTGTTTTTT. Amino acids: CASSERGDTGELFF.

The gene calls are TRBV5-8 and TRBJ2-5; 8 positions agree with TRBD1. The CDR3 is 16 residues long. V trimming: 4 bases; J trimming: 2 bases; junction bases outside the gene matches: 10. CDR1 and CDR2 (germline): SGHTS, YDEGEE. The CDR3 DNA follows: TGTGCCAGCAGCCTTGGGACAGGCGATAATCAAGAGACCCAGTACTTC. Protein product: CASSLGTGDNQETQYF.

The genes are TRBV19 and TRBJ2-7; TRBD2 matches 9 bases. Trimming took 1 base from V and 1 from J; bases not matched to a gene: 8. The CDR3 consists of 17 residues. Germline V gives CDR1 LNHDA, CDR2 SQIVND (reference sequence). The CDR3 nucleotides are TGTGCCAGTAGTATAGCGGGCGGGAGGGATACGTCCTACGAGCAGTACTTC. This translates into CASSIAGGRDTSYEQYF.

This clone has a count of ten or more. The chain has TRBV6-5 and TRBJ2-7; a weak D match, TRBD1 (5 bases). V dropped 0 bases and J dropped 3 bases, with 15 bases sitting between them. Germline values: CDR1 MNHEY, CDR2 SVGAGI. There are 16 residues in the CDR3. In nucleotides, the CDR3 is TGTGCCAGCAGTTACTCCGGCCAGGGATTGAACTACGAGCAGTACTTC. This gives the protein CASSYSGQGLNYEQYF.

The chain has TRBV21-1 and TRBJ2-5; the table gives TRBD1 as D, unverified against the DNA. TRBV21-1 is a listed pseudogene. The CDR3 length is 16 residues. The CDR3 DNA reads as TGTGCCAGCAGCAAAGCCCACACAGGGGGCCGGGAGACCCAGTACTTC. As protein: CASSKAHTGGRETQYF.

This chain links TRBV5-5 with TRBJ2-7; 8 positions match TRBD2. CDR1 is SGHKS, CDR2 YYEKEE, per germline (reference sequence). CDR3 length: 17 residues. Germline trimming cut 1 base from V and 2 bases from J; bases unmatched to any gene: 11. Written as DNA, the CDR3 is TGTGCCAGCAGCTTGTTAGGTGCGGGAGGTTCCCCCTACGAGCAGTACTTC. The encoded protein is CASSLLGAGGSPYEQYF.

This clone was detected only a few times. The rearrangement links TRBV2 to TRBJ1-5; D not certain. The CDR3 has 13 amino acids. Germline V lookup: CDR1 SNHLY, CDR2 FYNNEI. Between the trimmed V and J ends, which lost 3 bases and 2 bases, there was a span of 5 bases. The CDR3 region is CASSEYGNQPQHF. For the CDR3, the DNA is TGTGCCAGCAGTGAGTATGGCAATCAGCCCCAGCATTTT.

The chain couples TRBV28 to TRBJ2-7; 10 positions agree with TRBD1. The germline V gene has CDR1 MDHEN and CDR2 SYDVKM. The CDR3 covers 15 residues. Trimming removed 5 bases from V and 0 bases from J; junction bases left unmatched: 4. The CDR3 here is CASSTRTGGSYEQYF. In DNA, the CDR3 is TGTGCCAGCAGTACCCGGACAGGGGGCTCCTACGAGCAGTACTTC.